This TCR beta chain comes out of a study of blood T cell repertoires in COVID-19. Study background: Samples of COVID-19 (acute and convalescent) were obtained from the United States, Italy and Spain. From T cells, B-cell-depleted T cells, or PBMCs came the material, which was cDNA or gDNA.

The CDR3 is 11 amino acids. Deletions cut 10 bases from V and 7 bases from J, with 13 bases between. Per the germline V gene, CDR1 is ENHRY and CDR2 is SYGVKD. Per the authors' pipeline: Amplification of reference gene primers provided the estimated nucleated cell counts. Profiling relied on immunoSEQ multiplex PCR, and the TCRdb table lists in-frame clones only, not all of them. V and J calls and clone size follow that table, whereas D and trimming were derived from the DNA. The sample yields a few hundred thousand clones, about 88% seen once. Sample: peripheral blood. V is TRBV10-3 and J is TRBJ1-1; D gene unclear. The sequence derives from a man aged 55-75 years who had recovered from COVID-19. CDR3 sequence (DNA): TGTGCCACACGGTACCTAGATGAAGCTTTCTTT. This translates into CATRYLDEAFF.